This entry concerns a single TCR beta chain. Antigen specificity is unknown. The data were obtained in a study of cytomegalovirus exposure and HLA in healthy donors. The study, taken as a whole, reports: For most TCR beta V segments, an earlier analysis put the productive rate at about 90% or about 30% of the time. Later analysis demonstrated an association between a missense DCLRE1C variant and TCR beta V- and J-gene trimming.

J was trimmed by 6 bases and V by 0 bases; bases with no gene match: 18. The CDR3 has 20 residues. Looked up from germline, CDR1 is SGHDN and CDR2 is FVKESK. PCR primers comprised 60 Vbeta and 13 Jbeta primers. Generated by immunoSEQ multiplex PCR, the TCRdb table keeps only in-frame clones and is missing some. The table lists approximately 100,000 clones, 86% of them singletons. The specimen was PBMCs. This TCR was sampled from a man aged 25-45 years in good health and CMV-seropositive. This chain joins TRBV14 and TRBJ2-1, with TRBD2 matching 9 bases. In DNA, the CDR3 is TGTGCCAGCAGCCAAGAATCAAGGACTAGCGCCGCATGGGGGATCAATGAGCAGTTCTTC. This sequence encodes CASSQESRTSAAWGINEQFF.